Below are 29 T cell receptor beta chains sequenced from a single sample in a study of cytomegalovirus exposure and HLA in healthy donors. The study ran its PCR with 60 Vbeta and 13 Jbeta primers. Some clones are missing from TCRdb's copy, which holds only in-frame ones; the method was immunoSEQ multiplex PCR. The table has about 180,000 clones, approximately 80% seen once; the top ten hold about 2.2%. The specimen sequenced was PBMCs. The receptors were gathered from a young woman in good health and CMV-seronegative.

The chain has TRBV2 and TRBJ2-1; 8 bases line up with TRBD2. CDR3 length equals 17 residues. The J segment lost 5 bases and the V segment lost 6 bases, leaving 15 bases of the junction unmatched. The germline CDR1 and CDR2 sequences are SNHLY and FYNNEI. CDR3 nucleotides: TGTGCCAGCAGCGACAACCCGGGACTAGTATTAGACAATGAGCAGTTCTTC. As protein: CASSDNPGLVLDNEQFF.

V and J are TRBV28 and TRBJ2-5; TRBD1 might be the D (6 bases). V dropped 6 bases and J dropped 2 bases, with 10 bases sitting between them. This CDR3 has 13 residues. The germline V gene encodes CDR1 MDHEN and CDR2 SYDVKM. The CDR3 DNA follows: TGTGCCAGCAGGTGGCAGGGGCAAGAGACCCAGTACTTC. Its protein product is CASRWQGQETQYF.

The V gene is TRBV4-3, the J gene TRBJ1-4; 10 bases align to TRBD1. Trimming took 0 bases from V and 7 from J; bases not matched to a gene: 8. Per germline, CDR1 LGHNA and CDR2 YSLEER. The CDR3 runs to 17 residues. CDR3 region: CASSQDFSTGGIEKLFF. CDR3 coding DNA: TGCGCCAGCAGCCAAGATTTTTCGACAGGGGGCATTGAAAAACTGTTTTTT.

The V gene is TRBV7-3, the J gene TRBJ1-2; 7 nucleotides line up with TRBD1. The junction had 11 bases not matched to a gene; V was cut back by 5 bases and J by 5 bases. The CDR3 spans 15 residues. In germline, CDR1 is SGHTA, CDR2 FQGTGA. DNA of the CDR3: TGTGCCAGCAGCCCTCCTACGACAGGGATGTATGGCTACACCTTC. Translation: CASSPPTTGMYGYTF.

Notes on this clone: The conserved phenylalanine or tryptophan normally closing the CDR3 is absent here, so this likely arose from a read error. The DNA is omitted, as the CDR3 cannot be located on it reliably, and the CDR3 follows TCRdb's listing. This chain uses TRBV28 with TRBJ2-7; the D call of TRBD1 is as the table states it, not checked on the DNA. Germline-derived CDR1 and CDR2 are MDHEN and SYDVKM. The CDR3 has 8 residues if both end residues are counted. CDR3 protein: CASSCDRE.

J is TRBJ2-1 and V is TRBV11-2; 7 nucleotides align to TRBD2. The germline gives CDR1 SGHAT, CDR2 FQNNGV. The CDR3 length is 15 residues. The V segment lost 1 base and the J segment 0 bases; nucleotides outside the gene matches: 0. CDR3 loop: CASSLGGGSYNEQFF. CDR3 bases: TGTGCCAGCAGCTTAGGCGGGGGCTCCTACAATGAGCAGTTCTTC. Full variable domain (remainder filled in from reference TRBV11-2 and TRBJ2-1): EAGVAQSPRYKIIEKRQSVAFWCNPISGHATLYWYQQILGQGPKLLIQFQNNGVVDDSQLPKDRFSAERLKGVDSTLKIQPAKLEDSAVYLCASSLGGGSYNEQFFGPGTRLTVL.

V usage is TRBV30 and J usage is TRBJ2-7; D is perhaps TRBD2 (6 bases). Trimming removed 1 base from V and 3 bases from J, with 13 bases in between. The CDR3 spans 14 residues. The germline gives CDR1 GTSNPN, CDR2 SVGIG (reference sequence). For the CDR3, the DNA is TGTGCCTGGAGTGCCGGGGGTAGTAACTACGAGCAGTACTTC. It is translated as CAWSAGGSNYEQYF.

The CDR3 loop is CASSTHIGGNNYGYTF. As DNA, the CDR3 is TGTGCCAGCAGCACACATATAGGGGGAAATAACTATGGCTACACCTTC. This chain connects TRBV9 to TRBJ1-2, with a tentative D call TRBD1 (6 bases). Germline V lookup: CDR1 SGDLS, CDR2 YYNGEE. The CDR3 has 16 residues. V shed 4 bases and J shed 1 base, with 17 bases lying between them.

The V call is TRBV9, the J call TRBJ2-4; 12 bases map to TRBD2. There are 15 residues in the CDR3. V shed 0 bases and J 7 bases; nucleotides not matched to a gene: 2. Germline CDR1 reads SGDLS; CDR2 reads YYNGEE. In DNA, the CDR3 is TGTGCCAGCAGCGTAGGGACTAGCGGGACGAACATTCAGTACTTC. This encodes CASSVGTSGTNIQYF.

This chain links TRBV19 with TRBJ2-5, with 11 nucleotides matching TRBD2. Germline V gives CDR1 LNHDA, CDR2 SQIVND (reference sequence). J was trimmed by 5 bases and V by 5 bases; bases with no gene match: 7. CDR3 length equals 15 residues. The CDR3 nucleotides are TGTGCCAGTAGTTCTTTAGCGGGGGGGCCGGAGACCCAGTACTTC. This codes for CASSSLAGGPETQYF.

The rearrangement links TRBV7-9 to TRBJ1-5; 10 bases match TRBD1. CDR3 length: 15 amino acids. The V gene end was trimmed by 5 bases and the J gene end by 6 bases; junction bases not matched to a gene: 7. Germline V CDR1 and CDR2: SEHNR, FQNEAQ (reference sequence). This chain's CDR3 is CASSPTGGETQPQHF. DNA of the CDR3: TGTGCCAGCAGCCCGACAGGGGGCGAGACTCAGCCCCAGCATTTT. Variable domain in full (rest from reference TRBV7-9 and TRBJ1-5): DTGVSQNPRHKITKRGQNVTFRCDPISEHNRLYWYRQTLGQGPEFLTYFQNEAQLEKSRLLSDRFSAERPKGSFSTLEIQRTEQGDSAMYLCASSPTGGETQPQHFGDGTRLSIL.

This clone was seen a single time. The chain carries TRBV2 and TRBJ2-3; D possibly corresponds to TRBD1 (6 bases). Germline CDR1 is SNHLY and CDR2 is FYNNEI. The CDR3 consists of 13 residues. The germline V and J ends were trimmed by 6 bases and 6 bases, with 13 bases remaining between them. CDR3 sequence: CASRGTLPDTQYF. The CDR3 DNA reads TGTGCCAGCAGGGGGACACTGCCGGATACGCAGTATTTT.

This clone was picked up one time. This sequence joins TRBV6-5 and TRBJ1-1; D might be TRBD1 (6 bases). The CDR3 contains 14 residues. With 0 bases removed from V and 8 bases from J, the gap between germline ends came to 13 bases. CDR1 is MNHEY, CDR2 SVGAGI, per germline. The CDR3 bases are TGTGCCAGCAGTTACTCTTTATCCGGGACAGAAGCTTTCTTT. Protein sequence: CASSYSLSGTEAFF.

This chain joins TRBV10-3 and TRBJ2-2, with unresolved D. The CDR3 is 14 residues long. V dropped 0 bases and J dropped 4 bases, with 6 bases sitting between them. Germline assignment: CDR1 ENHRY and CDR2 SYGVKD. CDR3 nucleotides: TGTGCCATCAGTGAGTCGGGCAGCACCGGGGAGCTGTTTTTT. Translated: CAISESGSTGELFF.

This chain links TRBV18 with TRBJ2-4; perhaps TRBD1 as D (5 bases). Trimming removed 2 bases at V and 8 bases at J, with 16 bases between. The CDR3 runs to 15 residues. The V gene's germline CDR1 is KGHSH and CDR2 LQKENI. CDR3 sequence (DNA): TGTGCCAGCTCACCAATGAGCAGGGTGGCGGACATTCAGTACTTC. This sequence encodes CASSPMSRVADIQYF.

This clone was picked up a small number of times. V gene TRBV6-6 combines with J gene TRBJ2-7; TRBD2 aligns across 8 bases. From germline, CDR1 is MNHNY and CDR2 SVGAGI (reference sequence). The CDR3 sequence is 16 residues long. After removal of 0 bases from V and 3 bases from J, the junction contained 7 bases not matched to a gene. The DNA of the CDR3 is TGTGCCAGCAGTTACTCGACTTCTGCGGGAGGCTACGAGCAGTACTTC. Translating gives CASSYSTSAGGYEQYF.

This clone was recorded once. The V and J genes are TRBV9 and TRBJ2-3; 8 positions match TRBD2. CDR1 SGDLS and CDR2 YYNGEE come from the germline V gene. V was pared by 5 bases and J by 6 bases, with 14 bases of the junction left unmatched. This CDR3 is built from 16 residues. The CDR3 region is CASRAGGVAGKDTQYF. DNA of the CDR3: TGTGCCAGCAGGGCCGGGGGGGTAGCGGGAAAGGATACGCAGTATTTT. Drawing the rest from reference TRBV9 and TRBJ2-3, the complete variable domain is DSGVTQTPKHLITATGQRVTLRCSPRSGDLSVYWYQQSLDQGLQFLIQYYNGEERAKGNILERFSAQQFPDLHSELNLSSLELGDSALYFCASRAGGVAGKDTQYFGPGTRLTVL.

The chain is built from TRBV7-9 and TRBJ2-3; 8 positions agree with TRBD2. Germline V gene data show CDR1 as SEHNR and CDR2 as FQNEAQ (reference sequence). CDR3 size: 13 residues. J lost 10 bases, V lost 6 bases, and 9 bases had no gene match. CDR3: CASRERGRGSQYF. In nucleotides, the CDR3 is TGTGCCAGCAGGGAGCGGGGGAGGGGATCGCAGTATTTT.

This rearrangement joins TRBV13 to TRBJ1-2; D not certain. V lost 0 bases and J 2 bases, leaving 13 bases between the germline ends. The CDR3 is 16 residues long. Per germline, CDR1 PRHDT and CDR2 FYEKMQ (reference sequence). CDR3 in amino acids: CASSLGGDQFNYGYTF. In DNA form, the CDR3 reads TGTGCCAGCAGCTTAGGGGGAGACCAATTCAACTATGGCTACACCTTC.

The chain couples TRBV9 to TRBJ1-4, with 7 bases fitting TRBD1. Germline V lookup: CDR1 SGDLS, CDR2 YYNGEE. The CDR3 consists of 15 residues. The V segment lost 3 bases and the J segment 8 bases; nucleotides outside the gene matches: 10. CDR3 nucleotides: TGTGCCAGCAGCGGATCGACAGGGTTGGAAGAAAAACTGTTTTTT. Translation gives CASSGSTGLEEKLFF.

This clone was seen once. V gene TRBV7-2 combines with J gene TRBJ1-5; the D gene is possibly TRBD1 (5 bases). V lost 2 bases to trimming and J lost 8 bases, with 10 bases between them. This CDR3 comprises 13 residues. Germline CDR1 is SGHTA and CDR2 is FQGNSA. In nucleotides, the CDR3 is TGTGCCAGCAGCTTAACACAGGAGAAGCCCCAGCATTTT. Its translation is CASSLTQEKPQHF.

The chain recombines TRBV9 with TRBJ2-5; TRBD2 is a possible D gene (5 bases). From germline, CDR1 is SGDLS and CDR2 YYNGEE. The CDR3 is 13 amino acids. V shed 3 bases and J shed 9 bases, with 15 bases lying between them. The DNA of the CDR3 is TGTGCCAGCAGCGGGGAACCCCCGGGGTCCCAGTACTTC. Protein product: CASSGEPPGSQYF.

The V gene is TRBV2, the J gene TRBJ2-1; D remains unclear. Deletions cut 2 bases from V and 15 bases from J, with 11 bases between. Per germline, CDR1 SNHLY and CDR2 FYNNEI. The CDR3 is 11 amino acids. The CDR3 region is CASSEIQSMFF. CDR3 coding DNA: TGTGCCAGCAGTGAAATACAGAGTATGTTCTTC.

The chain couples TRBV6-5 to TRBJ2-5, with 10 bases identical to TRBD1. The V segment lost 7 bases and the J segment 1 base; nucleotides outside the gene matches: 6. This CDR3 has 15 amino acids. The V gene's germline CDR1 is MNHEY and CDR2 SVGAGI. CDR3 region: CASKPGQGIQETQYF. For the CDR3, the DNA is TGTGCCAGCAAACCGGGACAGGGGATCCAAGAGACCCAGTACTTC.

This rearrangement joins TRBV6-1 to TRBJ2-2; 10 bases match TRBD2. V lost 6 bases, J lost 3 bases, and 1 base stayed unmatched. The CDR3 loop spans 14 amino acids. Germline V lookup: CDR1 MNHNS, CDR2 SASEGT. CDR3 coding DNA: TGTGCCAGCAGGACTAGCGGGTACACCGGGGAGCTGTTTTTT. It codes for CASRTSGYTGELFF.

Only one count was recorded for this clone. This chain uses TRBV28 with TRBJ1-1, with D unresolved. The germline V and J ends were trimmed by 6 bases and 1 base, with 6 bases remaining between them. The CDR3 consists of 12 residues. CDR1 and CDR2 from the germline V gene are MDHEN and SYDVKM. The CDR3 here is CASRLTNTEAFF. CDR3 sequence (DNA): TGTGCCAGCAGGCTAACGAACACTGAAGCTTTCTTT.

This clone has more than one count but fewer than ten. V is TRBV6-1 and J is TRBJ1-2; no definite D call. Germline values: CDR1 MNHNS, CDR2 SASEGT. The germline V and J ends were trimmed by 1 base and 4 bases, with 10 bases remaining between them. This CDR3 is built from 14 residues. The CDR3 region is CASSEGVGTYGYTF. The DNA for the CDR3 is TGTGCCAGCAGTGAAGGGGTGGGCACCTATGGCTACACCTTC.

This clone appeared a single time. One end of the junction does not line up with germline, which may come from a read error. The chain employs TRBV6-5 and TRBJ1-2; possibly TRBD1 for D (5 bases). Germline CDR1 is MNHEY and CDR2 is SVGAGI. CDR3 length: 16 amino acids. For the CDR3, the DNA is TGTGCTAGCAGTTACTCGTCAGCGGGGCCGCTTAGCGGCTACACCTTC. This encodes CASSYSSAGPLSGYTF.

As for this clone: At the DNA level, this CDR3 is encoded by other sequences in the same sample as well. J is TRBJ1-2 and V is TRBV7-9; the match to TRBD1 covers 9 bases. CDR3 length: 14 residues. From germline, CDR1 is SEHNR and CDR2 FQNEAQ (reference sequence). The ends lost 1 base at V and 3 bases at J; junction bases unmatched: 0. In DNA form, the CDR3 reads TGTGCCAGCAGCTTAGGACAGGGGGACTATGGCTACACCTTC. Translating it yields CASSLGQGDYGYTF. The variable domain in full, completed from reference TRBV7-9 and TRBJ1-2, reads DTGVSQNPRHKITKRGQNVTFRCDPISEHNRLYWYRQTLGQGPEFLTYFQNEAQLEKSRLLSDRFSAERPKGSFSTLEIQRTEQGDSAMYLCASSLGQGDYGYTFGSGTRLTVV.